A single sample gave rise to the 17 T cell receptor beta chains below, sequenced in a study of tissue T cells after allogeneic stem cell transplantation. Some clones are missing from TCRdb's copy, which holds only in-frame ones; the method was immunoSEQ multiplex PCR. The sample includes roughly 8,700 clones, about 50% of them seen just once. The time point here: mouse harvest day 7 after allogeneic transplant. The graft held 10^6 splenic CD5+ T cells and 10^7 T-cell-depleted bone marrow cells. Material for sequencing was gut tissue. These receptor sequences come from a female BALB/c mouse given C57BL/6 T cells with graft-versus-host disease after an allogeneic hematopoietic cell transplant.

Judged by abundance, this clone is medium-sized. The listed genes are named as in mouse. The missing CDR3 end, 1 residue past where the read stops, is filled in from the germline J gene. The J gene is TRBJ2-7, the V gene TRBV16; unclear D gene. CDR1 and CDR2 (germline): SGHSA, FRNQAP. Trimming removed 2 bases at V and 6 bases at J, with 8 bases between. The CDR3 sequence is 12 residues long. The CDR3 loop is CASSLKGLEQYF. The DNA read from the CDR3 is TGTGCAAGCAGCTTAAAAGGCCTTGAACAGTAC.

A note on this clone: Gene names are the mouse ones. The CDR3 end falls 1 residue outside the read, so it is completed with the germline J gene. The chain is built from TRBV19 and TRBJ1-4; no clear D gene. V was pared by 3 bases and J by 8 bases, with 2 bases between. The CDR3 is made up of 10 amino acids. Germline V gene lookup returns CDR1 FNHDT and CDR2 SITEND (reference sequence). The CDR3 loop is CASSTERLFF. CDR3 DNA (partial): TGTGCCAGCAGTACGGAAAGATTATTT.

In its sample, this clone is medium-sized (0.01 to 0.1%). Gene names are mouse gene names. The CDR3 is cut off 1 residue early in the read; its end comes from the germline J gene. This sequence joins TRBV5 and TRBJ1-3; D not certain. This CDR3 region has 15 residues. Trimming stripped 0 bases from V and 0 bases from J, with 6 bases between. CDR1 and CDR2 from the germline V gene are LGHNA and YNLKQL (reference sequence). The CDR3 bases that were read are TGTGCCAGCAGCCAAGAGGTCTATTCTGGAAATACGCTCTAT. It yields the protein CASSQEVYSGNTLY. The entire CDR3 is CASSQEVYSGNTLYF.

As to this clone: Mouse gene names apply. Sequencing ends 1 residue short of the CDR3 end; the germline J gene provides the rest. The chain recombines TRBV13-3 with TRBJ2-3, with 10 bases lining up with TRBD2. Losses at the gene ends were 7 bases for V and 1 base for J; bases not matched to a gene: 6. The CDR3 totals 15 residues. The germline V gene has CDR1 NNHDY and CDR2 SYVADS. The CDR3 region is CASGGWGGGAETLYF. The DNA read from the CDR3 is TGTGCCAGCGGGGGCTGGGGGGGCGGTGCAGAAACGCTGTAT.

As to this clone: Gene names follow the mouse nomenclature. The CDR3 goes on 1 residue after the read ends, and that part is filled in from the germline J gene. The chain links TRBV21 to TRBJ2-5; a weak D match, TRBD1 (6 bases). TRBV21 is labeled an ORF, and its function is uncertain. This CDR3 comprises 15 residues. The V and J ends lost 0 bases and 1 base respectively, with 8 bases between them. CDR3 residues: CASSQSEGDQDTQYF. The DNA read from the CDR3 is TGTGCTAGCAGTCAATCGGAGGGGGACCAAGACACCCAGTAC.

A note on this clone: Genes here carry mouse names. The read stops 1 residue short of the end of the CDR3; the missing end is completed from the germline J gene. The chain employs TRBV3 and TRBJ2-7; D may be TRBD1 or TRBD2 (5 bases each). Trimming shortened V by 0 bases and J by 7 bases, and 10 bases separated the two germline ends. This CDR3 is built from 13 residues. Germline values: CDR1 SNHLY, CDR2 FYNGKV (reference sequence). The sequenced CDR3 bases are TGTGCCAGCAGCTTAGCAGGGGCTAGGGAACAGTAC. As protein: CASSLAGAREQY. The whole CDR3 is CASSLAGAREQYF.

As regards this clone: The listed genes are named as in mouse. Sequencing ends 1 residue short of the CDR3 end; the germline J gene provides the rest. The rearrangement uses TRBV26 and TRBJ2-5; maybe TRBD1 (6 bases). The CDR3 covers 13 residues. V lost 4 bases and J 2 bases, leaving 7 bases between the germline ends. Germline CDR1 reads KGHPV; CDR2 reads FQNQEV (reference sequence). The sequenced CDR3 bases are TGTGCCAGCAGTCCAGGGGCCCAAGACACCCAGTAC. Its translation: CASSPGAQDTQY. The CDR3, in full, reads CASSPGAQDTQYF.

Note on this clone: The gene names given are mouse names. This chain's CDR3 is CASSLRLGSAETLYF. The CDR3 DNA, read in part, is TGTGCCAGCAGTCTGAGACTGGGTAGTGCAGAAACGCTGTAT. The chain employs TRBV26 and TRBJ2-3, with TRBD2 identical over 7 bases. The read ends 1 residue before the CDR3 terminus; that terminus is restored from the germline J gene. The CDR3 length is 15 residues. With 2 bases clipped from V and 0 bases from J, the junction kept 2 bases outside the gene matches. Germline V gene data show CDR1 as KGHPV and CDR2 as FQNQEV (reference sequence).

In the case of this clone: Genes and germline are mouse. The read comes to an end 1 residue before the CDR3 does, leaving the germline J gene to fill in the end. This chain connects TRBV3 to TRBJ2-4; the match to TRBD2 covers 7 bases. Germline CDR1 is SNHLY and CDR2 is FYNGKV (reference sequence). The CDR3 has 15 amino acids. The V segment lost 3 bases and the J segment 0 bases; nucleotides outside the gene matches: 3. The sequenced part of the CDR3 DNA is TGTGCCAGCAGCTTTGGGGGGTCTAGTCAAAACACCTTGTAC. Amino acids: CASSFGGSSQNTLY. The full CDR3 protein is CASSFGGSSQNTLYF.

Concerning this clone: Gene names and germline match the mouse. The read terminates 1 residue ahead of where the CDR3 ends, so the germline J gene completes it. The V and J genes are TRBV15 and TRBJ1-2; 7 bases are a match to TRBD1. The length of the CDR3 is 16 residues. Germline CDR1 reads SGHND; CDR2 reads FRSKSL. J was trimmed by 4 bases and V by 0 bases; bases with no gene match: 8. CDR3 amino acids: CASSLAGDREGSDYTF. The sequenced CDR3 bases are TGTGCCAGCAGTTTAGCAGGCGACAGGGAAGGCTCCGACTACACC.

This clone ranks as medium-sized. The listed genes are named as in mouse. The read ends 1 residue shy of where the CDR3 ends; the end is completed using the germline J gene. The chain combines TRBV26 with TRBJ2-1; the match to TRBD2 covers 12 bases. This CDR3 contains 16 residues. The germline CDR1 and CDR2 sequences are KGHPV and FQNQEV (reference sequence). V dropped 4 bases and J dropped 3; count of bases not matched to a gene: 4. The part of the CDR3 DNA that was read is TGTGCCAGCAGTCCCCGGGACTGGGGGGTCTATGCTGAGCAGTTC. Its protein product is CASSPRDWGVYAEQF. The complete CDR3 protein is CASSPRDWGVYAEQFF.

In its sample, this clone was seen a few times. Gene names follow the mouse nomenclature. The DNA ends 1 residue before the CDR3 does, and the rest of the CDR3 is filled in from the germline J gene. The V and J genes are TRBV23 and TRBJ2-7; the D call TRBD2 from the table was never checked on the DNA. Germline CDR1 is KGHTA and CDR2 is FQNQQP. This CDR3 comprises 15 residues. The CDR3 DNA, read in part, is TGCTCCAGCAGTCAACGGGGGGGGAGCTCCTATGAACAGTAC. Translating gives CSSSQRGGSSYEQY. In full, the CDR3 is CSSSQRGGSSYEQYF.

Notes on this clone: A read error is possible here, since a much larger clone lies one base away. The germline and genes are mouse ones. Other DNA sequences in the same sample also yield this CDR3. CDR3 DNA (partial): TGTGCCAGCAGTCAGGGGTATGAACAGTAC. Translated, it gives CASSQGYEQY. The full CDR3 reads CASSQGYEQYF. This chain links TRBV26 with TRBJ2-7, with D perhaps TRBD1 (5 bases). The sequence runs out 1 residue before the end of the CDR3; the remainder is reconstructed from the germline J gene. Germline-derived CDR1 and CDR2 are KGHPV and FQNQEV (reference sequence). The CDR3 length is 11 residues. V was pared by 4 bases and J by 4 bases, with 5 bases between. Variable domain in full (rest from reference TRBV26 and TRBJ2-7): NSKVIQTPRYLVKGQGQKAKMRCIPEKGHPVVFWYQQNKNNEFKFLINFQNQEVLQQIDMTEKRFSAECPSNSPCSLEIQSSEAGDSALYLCASSQGYEQYFGPGTRLTVL.

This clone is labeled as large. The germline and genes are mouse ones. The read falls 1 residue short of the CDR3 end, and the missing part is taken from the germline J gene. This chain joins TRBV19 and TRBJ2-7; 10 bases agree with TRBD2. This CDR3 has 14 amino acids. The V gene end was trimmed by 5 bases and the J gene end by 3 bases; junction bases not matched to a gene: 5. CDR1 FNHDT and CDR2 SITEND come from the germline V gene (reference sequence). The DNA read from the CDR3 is TGTGCCAGCAGCCCGGACTGGGGGCGCTATGAACAGTAC. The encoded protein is CASSPDWGRYEQY. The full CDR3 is CASSPDWGRYEQYF.

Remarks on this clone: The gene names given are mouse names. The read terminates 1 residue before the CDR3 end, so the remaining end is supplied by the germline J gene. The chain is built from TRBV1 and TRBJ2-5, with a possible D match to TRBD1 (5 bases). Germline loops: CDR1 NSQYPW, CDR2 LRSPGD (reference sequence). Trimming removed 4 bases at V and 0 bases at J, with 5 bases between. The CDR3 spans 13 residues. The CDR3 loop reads CTCSDRNQDTQYF. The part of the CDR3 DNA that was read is TGCACCTGCAGTGACAGGAACCAAGACACCCAGTAC. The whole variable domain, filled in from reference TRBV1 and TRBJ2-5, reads VTLLEQNPRWRLVPRGQAVNLRCILKNSQYPWMSWYQQDLQKQLQWLFTLRSPGDKEVKSLPGADYLATRVTDTELRLQVANMSQGRTLYCTCSDRNQDTQYFGPGTRLLVL.

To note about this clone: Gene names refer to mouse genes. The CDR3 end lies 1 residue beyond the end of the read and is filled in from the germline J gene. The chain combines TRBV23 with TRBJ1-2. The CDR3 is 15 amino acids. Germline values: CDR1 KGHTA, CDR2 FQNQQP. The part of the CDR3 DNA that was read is TGCTCCAGCAGTCACCTGGGGGGTGCAAACTCCGACTACACC. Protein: CSSSHLGGANSDYT. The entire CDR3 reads CSSSHLGGANSDYTF.

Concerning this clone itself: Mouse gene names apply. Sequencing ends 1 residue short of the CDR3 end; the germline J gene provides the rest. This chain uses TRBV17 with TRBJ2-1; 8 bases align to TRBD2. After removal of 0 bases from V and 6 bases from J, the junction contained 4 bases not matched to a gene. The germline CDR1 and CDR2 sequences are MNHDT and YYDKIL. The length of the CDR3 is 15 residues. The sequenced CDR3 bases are TGTGCTAGCAGTAGAGATCCTGGGGGGCTTGCTGAGCAGTTC. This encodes CASSRDPGGLAEQF. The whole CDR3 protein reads CASSRDPGGLAEQFF.